This T cell receptor (beta chain) was found in a study of blood T cell repertoires in COVID-19 (dated by TCRdb to 2019 to 2021). Looking at the study overall: Collaborator samples came from the United States, Italy and Spain and covered acute and convalescent phases of COVID-19. The material from the prospective study consisted of cDNA or gDNA derived from T cells, B-cell-depleted T cells, or PBMCs. HLA class I and class II types, where available, came from metadata supplied by the sample provider rather than from assay-based typing. Nearly every sample came with metadata listing a de-identified subject ID, COVID-19 status, age in years and sex. Samples came from the ongoing ImmuneRACE study (first 160 participants) plus 1,254 subjects from 6 global collaborators. The repertoires were released in a freely available public database meant as a resource for research on the immune response to SARS-CoV-2. Subjects who had been exposed to COVID-19, were actively infected with it, or had recovered from it provided the deeply sampled blood TCRbeta repertoires that made up the dataset. The investigation overall reported the following: The quantity of clinical and demographic metadata differed by source and by participant and was supplied without curation.

As concerns this clone: Its antigen is currently not known. No base quality information exists; no much larger clone differs at one position.

Each collaborating institution followed its own protocols to collect whole blood in K2EDTA tubes. For TCRbeta analysis, collaborators shipped samples in one of three forms: frozen whole blood, isolated PBMCs, or DNA extracted from either of those sample types. The immunoSEQ Assay, a bias-controlled multiplex PCR, was used to amplify TCRbeta CDR3 regions from genomic DNA. In the original analysis: The number of nucleated cells in each sample was estimated from the amplification of reference gene primers within the assay. Sequence reads were collapsed and filtered to measure the absolute abundance of every unique TCRbeta CDR3 rearrangement. For each sample, productive Simpson clonality was calculated as the square root of Simpson's diversity index over productive rearrangements. The table comes from immuneACCESS by way of TCRdb, which keeps in-frame sequences with V and J called. Part of the clones is missing from these tables; in studies checked, under half for an unresolved V gene and the rest for unknown reasons. That table gives V, J and clone size, and the DNA gave D and trimming. For this sample the table gives over 200,000 clones, of which around four fifths were detected only once. Approximately 5.3% of the sample comes from the top ten.

The clonotype was recovered from a man at least 80 years old with acute or convalescent COVID-19. Sequencing was carried out using peripheral blood.

This receptor carries the CDR3 CASRDWDSGTDTQYF. The sequenced DNA: TGTGCCAGCAGGGACTGGGACAGTGGCACAGATACGCAGTATTTT. The V and J segments used are TRBV3-1 (or the pseudogene TRBV3-2) and TRBJ2-3; 7 central bases correspond to TRBD1. CDR1 and CDR2, looked up from the germline V gene (reference sequence), are LGHDT and YNNKEL. From its cysteine to its phenylalanine, the CDR3 spans 15 amino acids. Only the CDR3 part of the read is kept: 45 bases, read in frame from the first base. V has 6 bases trimmed and J has 1 base trimmed; junction bases matching no gene number 7.